Included here is one T cell receptor beta chain sequence, with context. This sample was included in a study of T-cell reconstitution after alpha-beta-depleted transplantation in children. Germline CDR1 is DFQATT and CDR2 is SNEGSKA (reference sequence). The CDR3 extends over 19 amino acids. V dropped 0 bases and J dropped 4; count of bases not matched to a gene: 17. Using unique molecular identifiers, the investigators prepared the TCRbeta library. TCRdb reanalysed the PCR reads using MiXCR and keeps one entry per CDR3 protein. The sample includes a few hundred thousand distinct CDR3 sequences, around 17% of them seen just once.

Specimen: PBMCs from the stem cell graft donor, collected from the stem cell graft. This receptor was taken from a human donor who donated a stem cell graft to a child with acute lymphoblastic leukemia. The V call is TRBV20-1, the J call TRBJ1-5; 8 positions match TRBD1. Written as DNA, the CDR3 is TGCAGTGCTAGAGATTTTTTAGAGGGACAGGTCCAAGGTAATCAGCCCCAGCATTTT. Amino acid sequence: CSARDFLEGQVQGNQPQHF.